The clone carrying this T cell receptor (beta chain) has at least ten counts. Its target is not known. V dropped 2 bases and J dropped 4; count of bases not matched to a gene: 2. In germline, CDR1 is MGHRA, CDR2 YSYEKL. This CDR3 is 14 amino acids long. This sample was taken from a study of CD8 T cells in ankylosing spondylitis. One entry per CDR3 protein results from TCRdb running MiXCR on the 5' RACE reads. The sample consists of approximately 130,000 distinct CDR3 sequences, approximately 9.7% of them appearing once. Findings and limits, study-wide: Seemingly distinctive of ankylosing spondylitis blood was a TCR beta motif formed by eight highly homologous variants.

This receptor was taken from a male donor with ankylosing spondylitis or in good health (not recorded which). The chain has TRBV4-1 and TRBJ2-3; 8 nucleotides line up with TRBD2. Sequencing was performed on blood, either unsorted or a sorted T cell fraction (not recorded which). The CDR3 nucleotides read TGCGCCAGCAGCCAACCGGGACTAGCAGATACGCAGTATTTT. Translating gives CASSQPGLADTQYF.